This TCR beta chain was captured by sequencing in a study of shared clonotypes between healthy human individuals. TCRdb keeps only in-frame clones here, not all; method: immunoSEQ multiplex PCR. This sample carries hundreds of thousands of clones, around 92% of them seen once, and the ten largest clones take approximately 25%. The CDR3 is 11 residues long. Per the germline V gene, CDR1 is MNHEY and CDR2 is SVGAGI. Trimming left V 10 bases short and J 5 bases short, with 11 bases between. Cells designated naive CD8 were CD45RO-negative and were positively selected for CCR7, with terminally differentiated effector memory CD45RA+ cells excluded.

This receptor was taken from a young man in good health. Material: naive CD8+ T cells sorted from blood. The gene calls are TRBV6-5 and TRBJ1-1; D perhaps matches TRBD1 (5 bases). The CDR3 nucleotides are TGTGCCACCGGGCGGGGGACTGAAGCTTTCTTT. It codes for CATGRGTEAFF.